The rows below give T cell receptor beta chains drawn from one sample of a study of control samples from healthy donors and cancer patients. TCRdb's table, derived via immunoSEQ multiplex PCR, lists solely in-frame clones and lacks some. This table has around 170,000 clones, 92% appearing once. Sample: blood. These receptor sequences come from a woman aged 30 to 39 in good health. Both conserved end residues are part of each CDR3. D genes are given only for firm matches. Clone size is shown for a subset of rows, as once, few, many or a class of expanded clone.

J | D | V | size | DNA | CDR3
TRBJ2-7 | NA | TRBV7-2 | NA | TGTGCCAGCAGCTTAGTTAGCGGCTACGAGCAGTACTTC | CASSLVSGYEQYF
TRBJ2-2 | NA | TRBV19 | NA | TGTGCCAGTAGTATTTTTTCCGGGGAGCTGTTTTTT | CASSIFSGELFF
TRBJ2-4 | TRBD2 | TRBV4-1 | NA | TGCGCCAGCAGCCCAGGAGGGAGGGCCATCCGCGCCAAAAACATTCAGTACTTC | CASSPGGRAIRAKNIQYF
TRBJ1-1 | NA | TRBV28 | NA | TGTGCCAGCAGTCCCACTTATGGCAGGGAGAACACTGAAGCTTTCTTT | CASSPTYGRENTEAFF
TRBJ1-1 | TRBD1 | TRBV7-8 | NA | TGTGCCAGCAGCTTCCGGGACAGGCTTTGGAACACTGAAGCTTTCTTT | CASSFRDRLWNTEAFF
TRBJ1-1 | NA | TRBV5-6 | NA | TGTGCCAGCAGCTGGGGCTACGAGAGGGGCACTGAAGCTTTCTTT | CASSWGYERGTEAFF
TRBJ1-4 | NA | TRBV4-1 | NA | TGCGCCAGCAGCCAAGATCTAGGCAGGGGTGGTGAAAAACTGTTTTTT | CASSQDLGRGGEKLFF
TRBJ2-1 | NA | TRBV7-2 | once | TGTGCCAGCAGCTTAGTACCCTACAATGAGCAGTTCTTC | CASSLVPYNEQFF
TRBJ1-6 | TRBD1 | TRBV27 | NA | TGTGCCAGCAGTTTATCGATACGGGACAGGGGTAATTCACCCCTCCACTTT | CASSLSIRDRGNSPLHF
TRBJ2-2 | NA | TRBV21-1 | NA | TGTGCCAGCAGCTACCTAGGACTAGCGGGAGTAAGCGGGAAAAATAACACCGGGGAGCTGTTTTTT | CASSYLGLAGVSGKNNTGELFF
TRBJ1-1 | NA | TRBV6-5 | NA | TGTGCCAGCAGTTACTCTATGGCAACTGAAGCTTTCTTT | CASSYSMATEAFF
TRBJ2-5 | NA | TRBV14 | NA | TGTGCCAGCAGCGAGCGGCTTCAAGAGACCCAGTACTTC | CASSERLQETQYF
TRBJ2-3 | NA | TRBV28 | NA | TGTGCCAGCAGTTTAGGGAGCCGTACGCAGTATTTT | CASSLGSRTQYF
TRBJ1-1 | NA | TRBV5-1 | NA | TGCGCCAGCAGCTTCCTCCCACAGGTACCCTCAGAAGCTTTCTTT | CASSFLPQVPSEAFF
TRBJ2-7 | NA | TRBV28 | NA | TGTGCCAGCACGGGCCAGCCCGTCCCCGAGCAGTACTTC | CASTGQPVPEQYF
TRBJ1-1 | NA | TRBV6-2/TRBV6-3 | NA | TGTGCCAGCAGTACCCTACTCAGGACGAACACTGAAGCTTTCTTT | CASSTLLRTNTEAFF
TRBJ2-2 | NA | TRBV27 | NA | TGTGCCAGCAGTTTGGTAGTGCGTACCACCGGGGAGCTGTTTTTT | CASSLVVRTTGELFF
TRBJ2-3 | TRBD2 | TRBV7-6 | NA | TGTGCCAGCAGCGTGGTTAGCGGGAGATGGGGAGATACGCAGTATTTT | CASSVVSGRWGDTQYF
TRBJ2-2 | TRBD2 | TRBV7-9 | NA | TGTGCCAGCAGATTCAGTGGACTAGCGACGGAGGGGCGTGCCGGGGAGCTGTTTTTT | CASRFSGLATEGRAGELFF
TRBJ2-7 | TRBD2 | TRBV4-3 | NA | TGCGCCAGCAGCCAAGGGACTAGCGGGGCCTACGAGCAGTACTTC | CASSQGTSGAYEQYF
TRBJ2-2 | TRBD1 | TRBV25-1 | NA | TGTGCCAGCAGCTCGGGACAGGGGGACACCGGGGAGCTGTTTTTT | CASSSGQGDTGELFF
TRBJ1-1 | NA | TRBV20-1 | NA | TGCAGTGCTCAGGGTTTCACTGAAGCTTTCTTT | CSAQGFTEAFF
TRBJ2-2 | NA | TRBV27 | NA | TGTGCCAGCAGTTTATTCCCCGGGGAGCTGTTTTTT | CASSLFPGELFF
TRBJ2-7 | NA | TRBV6-1 | NA | TGTGCCAGCAGTGATCTAGGGGAGCAGTACTTC | CASSDLGEQYF
TRBJ1-3 | NA | TRBV6-5 | NA | TGTGCCAGCAGGATCGACACCCGCTCTGGAAACACCATATATTTT | CASRIDTRSGNTIYF
TRBJ2-1 | NA | TRBV19 | once | TGTGCCAGTGCCTTGGGCACGAGCTCCTACAATGAGCAGTTCTTC | CASALGTSSYNEQFF
TRBJ1-5 | TRBD1 | TRBV27 | few | TGTGCCAGCAGTCCCCGACAGGGGCACAATCAGCCCCAGCATTTT | CASSPRQGHNQPQHF
TRBJ2-5 | TRBD2 | TRBV29-1 | once | TGCAGCGTTGAATTACTGCTAGCGGGACCGTACCAAGAGACCCAGTACTTC | CSVELLLAGPYQETQYF
TRBJ2-3 | NA | TRBV10-3 | NA | TGTGCCATCAGTGAACACTTTAATCTTCCAGGGCTGTACACAGATACGCAGTATTTT | CAISEHFNLPGLYTDTQYF
TRBJ2-7 | TRBD1 | TRBV28 | NA | TGTGCCAGCAGGTTAAGGGGGGACAGGCCCTACGAGCAGTACTTC | CASRLRGDRPYEQYF
TRBJ2-5 | NA | TRBV29-1 | NA | TGCAGCGTTATGACTGCTCTTTCGAAGACCCAGTACTTC | CSVMTALSKTQYF
TRBJ1-3 | TRBD1 | TRBV6-2/TRBV6-3 | NA | TGTGCCAGCAGCTCTAGGCCCGAGGGACAGCTGAGCTCTGGAAACACCATATATTTT | CASSSRPEGQLSSGNTIYF
TRBJ1-1 | NA | TRBV29-1 | NA | TGCAGCGTTGTTGACGCTGGTCGGGGCACTGAAGCTTTCTTT | CSVVDAGRGTEAFF
TRBJ1-1 | NA | TRBV5-6 | NA | TGTGCCAGCAGCTTGTACGCTGAAGCTTTCTTT | CASSLYAEAFF
TRBJ2-1 | NA | TRBV2 | once | TGTGCCATCGAGCGGGACACCTACAATGAGCAGTTCTTC | CAIERDTYNEQFF
TRBJ2-1 | NA | TRBV28 | NA | TGTGCCAGCAGTTCACGACAGGTCGGGATTCGCAATGAGCAGTTCTTC | CASSSRQVGIRNEQFF
TRBJ2-1 | TRBD2 | TRBV4-3 | NA | TGCGCCAGCAGCCAAGATCGGAAGACTAGCGGGATTAGAAATGAGCAGTTCTTC | CASSQDRKTSGIRNEQFF
TRBJ1-4 | TRBD1 | TRBV19 | NA | TGTGCCAGTCGCGGGACAGTAGGAGAAAAACTGTTTTTT | CASRGTVGEKLFF
TRBJ2-1 | NA | TRBV3-1/TRBV3-2 | NA | TGTGCCAGCAGCCGAGATGGGATTTCCTACAATGAGCAGTTCTTC | CASSRDGISYNEQFF
TRBJ1-1 | NA | TRBV18 | NA | TGTGCCAGCTCACCAATGAGGAACACTGAAGCTTTCTTT | CASSPMRNTEAFF
TRBJ2-1 | NA | TRBV28 | NA | TGTGCCAGCAGTTTGCCGGGACGGGCCAATGAGCAGTTCTTC | CASSLPGRANEQFF
TRBJ1-6 | TRBD1 | TRBV5-4 | NA | TGTGCCAGCACCCGGACAGGGGGCATACCCAATAATTCACCCCTCCACTTT | CASTRTGGIPNNSPLHF
TRBJ2-7 | NA | TRBV5-5 | NA | TGTGCCAGCAGCTTGTCGGCGGGCCCCTACGAGCAGTACTTC | CASSLSAGPYEQYF
TRBJ2-1 | NA | TRBV5-1 | NA | TGCGCCAGCAGTGTCACGGGGACGGGTTACAATGAGCAGTTCTTC | CASSVTGTGYNEQFF
TRBJ1-5 | NA | TRBV30 | once | TGTGCCTGGAGCGGAGGGGGAAGCAATCAGCCCCAGCATTTT | CAWSGGGSNQPQHF
TRBJ1-4 | NA | TRBV2 | NA | TGTGCCGGATCGACCAGTGGTGAAAAACTGTTTTTT | CAGSTSGEKLFF
TRBJ1-2 | TRBD1 | TRBV5-6 | NA | TGTGCCAGCAGCCCTGGGACAGTGGACTATTTTGGCTACACCTTC | CASSPGTVDYFGYTF
TRBJ2-7 | NA | TRBV3-1/TRBV3-2 | few | TGTGCCAGCAGCCAGGGCTACGAGCAGTACTTC | CASSQGYEQYF
TRBJ2-7 | TRBD2 | TRBV2 | once | TGTGCCAGCAGAGGACTAGCGGGAACAGGATACGAGCAGTACTTC | CASRGLAGTGYEQYF
TRBJ2-7 | NA | TRBV3-1/TRBV3-2 | NA | TGTGCCAGCAGCTCAGCCGGGACTCCCTCCTACGAGCAGTACTTC | CASSSAGTPSYEQYF
TRBJ2-7 | NA | TRBV29-1 | NA | TGCAGCGTTGAAGATCAGGCTAGCGTTGACTACGAGCAGTACTTC | CSVEDQASVDYEQYF
TRBJ2-5 | NA | TRBV6-5 | NA | TGTGCCAGCAGCCGGGACCCCGGCCAAGAGACCCAGTACTTC | CASSRDPGQETQYF
TRBJ1-1 | NA | TRBV18 | NA | TGTGCCAGCTCACCTGTACAGGGACTCATGAACACTGAAGCTTTCTTT | CASSPVQGLMNTEAFF
TRBJ2-3 | TRBD2 | TRBV4-3 | NA | TGCGCCAGCAGCCACCCGGGGGGGACTAGCGGGATTGGCACAGATACGCAGTATTTT | CASSHPGGTSGIGTDTQYF
TRBJ2-7 | NA | TRBV11-2 | NA | TGTGCCAGCAGTCTGCGGGACGGGAGCAACTACGAGCAGTACTTC | CASSLRDGSNYEQYF
TRBJ2-7 | NA | TRBV7-2 | few | TGTGCCAGCAGCTTAGCTCAGAGGGGGGTCTACGAGCAGTACTTC | CASSLAQRGVYEQYF
TRBJ2-7 | NA | TRBV6-1 | NA | TGTGCCAGCAGTGAAACGGCATTATCCTACGAGCAGTACTTC | CASSETALSYEQYF